Below, one T cell receptor (beta chain) is given with its context. The multiple sclerosis controls, all treatment-naive patients, had relapsing-remitting disease that was stable or active. The CD8+ and CD4+ T cells were isolated magnetically using a negative isolation approach, whereas the TEMRA cells were enriched by FACS. The data were obtained in a study of CD8 T cells in Susac syndrome. Random hexamers were used to reverse transcribe an amount of about 0.5 to 1 ug RNA. Amplification of TCR beta CDR3 by immunoSEQ multiplex PCR spanned 54 Vbeta and 13 Jbeta. TCRdb ran MiXCR on the immunoSEQ multiplex PCR reads and lists one entry per CDR3 protein. The sample carries some 260,000 distinct CDR3 sequences, around 84% recorded once. CDR3 length equals 13 residues. V dropped 6 bases and J dropped 3 bases, with 12 bases sitting between them. CDR1 is MNHNS, CDR2 SASEGT, per germline.

The sequencing input was CD8+ T cells from PBMCs. The chain has TRBV6-1 and TRBJ2-7, with D perhaps being TRBD1 or TRBD2 (5 bases each). The receptor was derived from a human donor with multiple sclerosis. CDR3 sequence: CASSTRDGYEQYF. The CDR3 coding sequence is TGTGCCAGCAGCACCCGGGACGGCTACGAGCAGTACTTC.